What follows describes a single T cell receptor (beta chain). The antigen is undetermined. This sample was included in a study of cytomegalovirus exposure and HLA in healthy donors. General observations from the study: V- and J-gene trimming of TCR beta was linked (in a later analysis) to a missense DCLRE1C variant. The classifier, whose performance was assessed in both the original and validation cohorts, reportedly diagnosed cytomegalovirus status with high specificity and sensitivity. One later analysis reportedly identified an Asian-associated ancestry cluster that showed fewer N-insertions than the roughly 600-donor mean.

PCR amplification relied on 60 Vbeta primers (plus 13 Jbeta primers). The method was immunoSEQ multiplex PCR; TCRdb's version includes in-frame clones alone and lacks a portion of them. The data show some 150,000 clones, around 88% seen once. The trim removed 4 bases at V and 1 base at J, leaving 1 base unmatched. CDR1 is SGDLS and CDR2 is YYNGEE in the germline V gene. CDR3 length equals 15 residues. The receptor's source is a woman aged 25 to 45 in good health and CMV-seronegative. Input material: PBMCs. The chain carries TRBV9 and TRBJ2-2, with 10 bases aligning to TRBD2. The CDR3 DNA reads TGTGCCAGCAGCTCTAGCGGGGGGAACACCGGGGAGCTGTTTTTT. Protein: CASSSSGGNTGELFF.